The clone carrying this TCR beta chain was observed at least ten times. The data originate from a study of metastatic and nonmetastatic thyroid tumors. Study overall: Patients with malignant and benign thyroid disease provided blood and tumor or nodule tissue, whose repertoires were compared.

As handled by the study authors: Between-group CDR3 differences, defined by clinicopathological status, yielded a distant-metastasis classifier for papillary thyroid cancer. Via MiXCR, TCRdb re-called the PCR reads. These V and J calls originate from TCRdb's pipeline instead of the authors' own analysis. The sample lists tens of thousands of clones; roughly 13% were seen once. V gave up 0 bases and J gave up 1 base, with 3 bases separating them. CDR3 size: 14 residues. Germline-derived CDR1 and CDR2 are MNHEY and SVGEGT. Until they underwent thyroid surgery, no patient had received any treatment. The V gene is TRBV6-2 or TRBV6-3, the J gene TRBJ2-2; unclear D gene. The sequence was collected from a female donor with papillary thyroid cancer or a benign thyroid nodule (not recorded which). Some clones in this sample may be carry-over from other donors' samples. The sequencing input was blood. The CDR3 protein is CASSYSRNTGELFF. DNA for the CDR3: TGTGCCAGCAGTTACTCACGGAACACCGGGGAGCTGTTTTTT.